The source of this TCR beta chain is a study of sequential checkpoint blockade in melanoma. Study summary: Arm A got nivolumab then ipilimumab; arm B the reverse, 1:1. TCRβ was sequenced from DNA of 90 to 95 pretreatment tumors. Matched biopsies came pretreatment and at week 13 for around 24 patients.

After removal of 6 bases from V and 6 bases from J, the junction contained 0 bases not matched to a gene. This CDR3 is built from 13 residues. Germline V gene sequence: CDR1 KGHSH, CDR2 LQKENI. Here immunoSEQ multiplex PCR was the method, and the copy in TCRdb shows in-frame clones only, minus some. The table shows around 210 clones, with about 20% occurring only once. Notes on the study in general: Clinical benefit was about 30 times likelier when tumor T-cell fraction and clonality increased.

As to treatment: randomized to nivolumab then ipilimumab (arm A) or the reverse (arm B). As concerns this clone: Its matching antigen is unknown.

The starting material was tumor tissue (inferred from file names), obtained from a patient given nivolumab and ipilimumab in sequence. This TCR was sampled from a human donor with melanoma. The chain links TRBV18 to TRBJ2-3, with 13 bases fitting TRBD2. The CDR3 DNA follows: TGTGCCAGCTCGGGACTAGCGGGGGATACGCAGTATTTT. This encodes CASSGLAGDTQYF.